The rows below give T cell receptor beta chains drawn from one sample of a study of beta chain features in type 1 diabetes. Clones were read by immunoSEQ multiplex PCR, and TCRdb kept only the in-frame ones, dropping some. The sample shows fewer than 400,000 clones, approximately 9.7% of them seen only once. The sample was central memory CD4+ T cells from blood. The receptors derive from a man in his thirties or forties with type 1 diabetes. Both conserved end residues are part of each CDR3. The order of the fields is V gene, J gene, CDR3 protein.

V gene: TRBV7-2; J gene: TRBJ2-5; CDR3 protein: CASSFSGAKETQYF
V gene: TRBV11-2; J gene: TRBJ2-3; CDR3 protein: CASSSGTGMLVTDTQYF
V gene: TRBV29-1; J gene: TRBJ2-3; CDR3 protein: CSVEDGGDSTDTQYF
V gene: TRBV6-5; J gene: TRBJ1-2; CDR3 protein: CASREGVYGYTF
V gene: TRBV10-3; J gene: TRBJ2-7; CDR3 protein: CAISERARTYEQYF
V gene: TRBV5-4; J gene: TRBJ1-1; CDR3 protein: CASSVNRDTEAFF
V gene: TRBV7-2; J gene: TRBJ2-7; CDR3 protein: CASSPSGYEQYF
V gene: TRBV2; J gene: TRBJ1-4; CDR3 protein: CASSLGSGTPNEKLFF
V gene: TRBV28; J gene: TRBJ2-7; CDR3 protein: CASSLSSYEQYF
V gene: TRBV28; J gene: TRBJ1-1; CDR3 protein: CASSTVRAEAFF
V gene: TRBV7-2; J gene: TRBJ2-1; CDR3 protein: CASSDRQEGRTFYNEQFF
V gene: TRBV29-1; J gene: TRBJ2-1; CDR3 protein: CSAGGANNEQFF
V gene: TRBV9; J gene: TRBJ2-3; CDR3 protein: CASSPSSGGLDTQYF
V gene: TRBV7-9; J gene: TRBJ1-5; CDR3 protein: CASSQGQEIIQPQHF
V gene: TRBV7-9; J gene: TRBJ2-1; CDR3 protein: CASSPGLAGTNEQFF
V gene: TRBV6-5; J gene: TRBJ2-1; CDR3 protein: CASSYSRGGTNEQFF
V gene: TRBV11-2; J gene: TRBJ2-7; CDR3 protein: CASNPGSSYEQYF
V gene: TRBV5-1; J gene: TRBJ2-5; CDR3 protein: CASSLGGEAQYF
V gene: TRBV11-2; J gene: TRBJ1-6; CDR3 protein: CASSPDSLSSYNSPLHF
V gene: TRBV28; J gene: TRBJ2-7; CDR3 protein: CASSRLGTGVKEQYF
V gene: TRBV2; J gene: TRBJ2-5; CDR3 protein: CASNQASGETQYF
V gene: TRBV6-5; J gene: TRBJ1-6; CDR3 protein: CAIRAGTGNSPLHF
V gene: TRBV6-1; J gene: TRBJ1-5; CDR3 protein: CASTSSTHLQPQHF
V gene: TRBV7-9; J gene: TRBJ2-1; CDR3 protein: CASSRTSGDYNEQFF
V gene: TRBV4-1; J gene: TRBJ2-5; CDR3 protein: CASSQDIGQGAQTQYF
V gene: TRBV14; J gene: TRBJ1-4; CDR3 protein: CASSLLQGAHEKLFF
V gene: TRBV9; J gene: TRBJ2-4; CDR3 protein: CASSVGGGAPKNIQYF
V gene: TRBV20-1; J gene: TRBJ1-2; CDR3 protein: CSATGMGGYTF
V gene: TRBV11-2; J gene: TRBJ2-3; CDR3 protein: CASSRQGSRTDTQYF
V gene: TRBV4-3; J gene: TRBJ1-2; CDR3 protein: CASSQVSRVKKPNYGYTF
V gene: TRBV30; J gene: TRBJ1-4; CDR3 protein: CAWRTTGGREKLFF
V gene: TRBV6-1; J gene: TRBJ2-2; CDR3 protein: CASMVAANTGELFF
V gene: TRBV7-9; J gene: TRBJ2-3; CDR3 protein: CASSSRVRDTQYF
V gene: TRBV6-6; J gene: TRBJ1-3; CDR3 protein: CASSYGTTSSGNTIYF
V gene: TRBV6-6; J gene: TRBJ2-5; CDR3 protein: CASMRNIGETQYF